This section outlines one TCR beta chain sequence together with its context. The data stem from a study of blood T cell repertoires in COVID-19. The ends were cut back, 3 bases at V and 2 bases at J, with 4 bases in the middle. The CDR3 runs to 12 residues. Germline CDR1 reads SEHNR; CDR2 reads FQNEAQ (reference sequence). The table came from immunoSEQ multiplex PCR; TCRdb's copy has only in-frame clones and leaves some out. The sample lists more than 55,000 clones, more than 80% occurring once. The sequence was obtained from a woman aged 55-69 years with COVID-19, enrolled during active disease. The sequenced sample consisted of peripheral blood. V is TRBV7-9 and J is TRBJ1-1; the D is unclear. The CDR3 bases are TGTGCCAGCAGCTTTTCAAACACTGAAGCTTTCTTT. It yields the protein CASSFSNTEAFF.